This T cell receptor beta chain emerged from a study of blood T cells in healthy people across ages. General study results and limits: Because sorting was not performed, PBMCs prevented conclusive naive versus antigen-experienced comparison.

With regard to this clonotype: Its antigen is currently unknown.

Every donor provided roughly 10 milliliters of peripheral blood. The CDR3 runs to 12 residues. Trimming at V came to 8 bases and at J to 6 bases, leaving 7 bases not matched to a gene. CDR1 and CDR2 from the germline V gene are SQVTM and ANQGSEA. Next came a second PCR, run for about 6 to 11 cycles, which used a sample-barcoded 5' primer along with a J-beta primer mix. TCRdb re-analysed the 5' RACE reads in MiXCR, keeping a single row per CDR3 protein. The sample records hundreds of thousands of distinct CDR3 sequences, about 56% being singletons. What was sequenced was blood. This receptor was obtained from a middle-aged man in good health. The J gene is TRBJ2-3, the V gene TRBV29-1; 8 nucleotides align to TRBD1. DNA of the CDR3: TGCAGCTATGGACAGGGCGACGATACGCAGTATTTT. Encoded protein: CSYGQGDDTQYF.